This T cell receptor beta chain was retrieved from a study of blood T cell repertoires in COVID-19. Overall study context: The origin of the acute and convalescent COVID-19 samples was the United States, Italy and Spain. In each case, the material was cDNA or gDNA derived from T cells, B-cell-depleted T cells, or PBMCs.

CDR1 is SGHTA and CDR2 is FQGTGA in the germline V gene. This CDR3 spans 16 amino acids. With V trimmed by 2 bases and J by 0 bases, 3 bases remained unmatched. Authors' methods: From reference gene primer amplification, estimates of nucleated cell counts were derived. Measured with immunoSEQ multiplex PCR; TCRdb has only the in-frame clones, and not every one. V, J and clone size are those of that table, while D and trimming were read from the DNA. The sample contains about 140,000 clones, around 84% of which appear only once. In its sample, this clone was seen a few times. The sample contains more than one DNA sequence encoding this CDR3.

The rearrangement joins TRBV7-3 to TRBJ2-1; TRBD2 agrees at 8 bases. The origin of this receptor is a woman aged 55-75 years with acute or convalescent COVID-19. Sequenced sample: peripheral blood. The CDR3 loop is CASSLRRGDSYNEQFF. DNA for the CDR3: TGTGCCAGCAGCTTACGGCGGGGGGACTCCTACAATGAGCAGTTCTTC. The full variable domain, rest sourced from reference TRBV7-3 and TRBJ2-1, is GAGVSQTPSNKVTEKGKYVELRCDPISGHTALYWYRQSLGQGPEFLIYFQGTGAADDSGLPNDRFFAVRPEGSVSTLKIQRTERGDSAVYLCASSLRRGDSYNEQFFGPGTRLTVL.